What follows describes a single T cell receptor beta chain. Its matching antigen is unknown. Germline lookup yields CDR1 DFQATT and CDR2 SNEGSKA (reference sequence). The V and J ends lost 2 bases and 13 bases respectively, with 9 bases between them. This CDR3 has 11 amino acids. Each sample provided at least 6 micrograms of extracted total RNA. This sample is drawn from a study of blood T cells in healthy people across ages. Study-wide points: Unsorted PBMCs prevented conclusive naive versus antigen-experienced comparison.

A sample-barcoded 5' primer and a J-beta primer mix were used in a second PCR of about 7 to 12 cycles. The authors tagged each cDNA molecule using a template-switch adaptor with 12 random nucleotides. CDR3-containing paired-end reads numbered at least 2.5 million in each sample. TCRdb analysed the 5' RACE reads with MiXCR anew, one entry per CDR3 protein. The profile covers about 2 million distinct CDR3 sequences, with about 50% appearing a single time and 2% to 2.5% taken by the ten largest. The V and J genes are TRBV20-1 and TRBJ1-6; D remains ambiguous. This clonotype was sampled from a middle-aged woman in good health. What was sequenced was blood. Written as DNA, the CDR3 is TGCAGTGCTAGATCTGGTTTTCCCCTCCACTTT. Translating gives CSARSGFPLHF.